Following are 29 T cell receptor beta chains from one sample sequenced in a study of blood T cell repertoires in COVID-19 (dated by TCRdb to 2018 to 2020). The library was produced with the immunoSEQ multiplex PCR assay. TCRdb obtained this table from immuneACCESS and retained in-frame rearrangements with V and J assigned. These tables miss some clones; where compared with another copy, unresolved V genes account for less than half of the shortfall, and the remainder is unexplained. The sample contains more than 100,000 clones, around 90% of them found a single time. The biggest ten clones account for roughly 15% of the sample. The sequenced sample was peripheral blood. All receptors derive from a woman over 75 in a cohort sampled during active COVID-19.

The CDR3 nucleotides are TGCGCCAGCAGCTTGGACAGAGCCTACTCCTACGAGCAGTACTTC. Amino acids: CASSLDRAYSYEQYF. This chain links TRBV5-1 with TRBJ2-7, with D unresolved. CDR3 length: 15 residues. Trimming removed 0 bases from V and 0 bases from J, with 10 bases in between. Per germline, CDR1 SGHRS and CDR2 YFSETQ.

The chain recombines TRBV7-9 with TRBJ1-2, with a possible D match to TRBD1 (5 bases). Trimming pared 5 bases from V and 4 bases from J, leaving 20 bases between. Germline CDR1 reads SEHNR; CDR2 reads FQNEAQ (reference sequence). The CDR3 runs to 16 residues. CDR3 nucleotide sequence: TGTGCCAGCAGCCCTACCGGCCCCAGGGCCTCCTATGGCTACACCTTC. It is translated as CASSPTGPRASYGYTF. The full variable domain, its missing parts supplied by reference TRBV7-9 and TRBJ1-2, is DTGVSQNPRHKITKRGQNVTFRCDPISEHNRLYWYRQTLGQGPEFLTYFQNEAQLEKSRLLSDRFSAERPKGSFSTLEIQRTEQGDSAMYLCASSPTGPRASYGYTFGSGTRLTVV.

The chain uses TRBV18 and TRBJ1-1; D perhaps matches TRBD1 (6 bases). Germline V gene lookup returns CDR1 KGHSH and CDR2 LQKENI. Between the trimmed V and J ends, which lost 5 bases and 4 bases, there was a span of 26 bases. The CDR3 has 18 amino acids. Written as DNA, the CDR3 is TGTGCCAGCTCAACGGGTTGGAGACAGGCGTCTGGGAGCACTGAAGCTTTCTTT. Its protein is CASSTGWRQASGSTEAFF.

This chain links TRBV24-1 with TRBJ1-1; TRBD1 agrees at 7 bases. Looked up from germline, CDR1 is KGHDR and CDR2 is SFDVKD. J lost 3 bases, V lost 10 bases, and 10 bases had no gene match. CDR3 length equals 14 residues. CDR3 nucleotide sequence: TGTGCCACTGAGAGACAGGGTCTGGACACTGAAGCTTTCTTT. Encoded protein: CATERQGLDTEAFF.

This chain connects TRBV2 to TRBJ1-1; possible D gene TRBD1, 6 bases. This CDR3 has 14 residues. Germline CDR1 and CDR2: SNHLY and FYNNEI. Trimming removed 7 bases at V and 4 bases at J, with 16 bases between. CDR3 bases: TGTGCCAGCAATAAGGGACAACCTAGCACTGAAGCTTTCTTT. Translating it yields CASNKGQPSTEAFF.

This chain connects TRBV6-5 to TRBJ2-1; D is possibly TRBD1 (6 bases). This CDR3 comprises 13 residues. Between the trimmed V and J ends, which lost 6 bases and 4 bases, there was a span of 10 bases. Germline-derived CDR1 and CDR2 are MNHEY and SVGAGI. The CDR3 reads CASRIQGYNEQFF. In nucleotides, the CDR3 is TGTGCCAGCAGGATACAGGGTTACAATGAGCAGTTCTTC.

The count of this clone is one. The chain uses TRBV6-5 and TRBJ2-1; D may be TRBD1 (6 bases). The germline V gene has CDR1 MNHEY and CDR2 SVGAGI. The CDR3 consists of 12 residues. V lost 6 bases to trimming and J lost 6 bases, with 9 bases between them. This chain's CDR3 is CASRGASNEQFF. The CDR3 nucleotides read TGTGCCAGCAGGGGGGCCTCCAATGAGCAGTTCTTC.

This clone came up a few times. The chain carries TRBV3-1 (or the pseudogene TRBV3-2) and TRBJ2-7; D unresolved. V lost 1 base and J lost 4, with 2 bases in between. Germline CDR1 and CDR2: LGHDT and YNNKEL (reference sequence). The CDR3 loop spans 11 amino acids. The CDR3 sequence is CASSQVYEQYF. CDR3 sequence (DNA): TGTGCCAGCAGCCAAGTATACGAGCAGTACTTC.

The chain has TRBV6-5 and TRBJ2-7, with D possibly matching TRBD1 (6 bases). Germline V CDR1 and CDR2: MNHEY, SVGAGI. CDR3 length equals 13 residues. V lost 9 bases to trimming and J lost 5 bases, with 17 bases between them. CDR3 loop: CASGGGGVNEQYF. The CDR3 DNA sequence: TGTGCCAGTGGTGGGGGCGGCGTAAACGAGCAGTACTTC.

The chain combines TRBV28 with TRBJ2-1; 7 nucleotides align to TRBD1. J was trimmed by 5 bases and V by 4 bases; bases with no gene match: 8. CDR3 length: 15 residues. The V gene's germline CDR1 is MDHEN and CDR2 SYDVKM. CDR3 loop: CASSSRDRINNEQFF. The CDR3 nucleotides read TGTGCCAGCAGTTCCCGGGACAGAATAAACAATGAGCAGTTCTTC. Supplemented by reference TRBV28 and TRBJ2-1, the full variable domain reads DVKVTQSSRYLVKRTGEKVFLECVQDMDHENMFWYRQDPGLGLRLIYFSYDVKMKEKGDIPEGYSVSREKKERFSLILESASTNQTSMYLCASSSRDRINNEQFFGPGTRLTVL.

The chain is built from TRBV7-9 and TRBJ1-6; D is possibly TRBD1 (6 bases). Trimming cost V 7 bases and J 4 bases, with 11 bases left between them. The CDR3 consists of 14 residues. Germline CDR1 reads SEHNR; CDR2 reads FQNEAQ (reference sequence). The CDR3 protein is CASNGQNYNSPLHF. In nucleotides, the CDR3 is TGTGCCAGCAACGGACAGAATTATAATTCACCCCTCCACTTT.

CDR3 DNA: TGTGCCACCAGCAGAGATGGGGGAGGATGGCCTGAAGCTTTCTTT. Encoded protein: CATSRDGGGWPEAFF. The V call is TRBV15, the J call TRBJ1-1; D is possibly TRBD1 (5 bases). The CDR3 is made up of 15 amino acids. V was clipped by 0 bases and J by 6 bases, with 14 bases between them. CDR1 LNHNV and CDR2 YYDKDF come from the germline V gene (reference sequence).

The rearrangement links TRBV9 to TRBJ2-5; 8 bases align to TRBD2. V was clipped by 2 bases and J by 5 bases; unmatched bases: 5. The CDR3 is made up of 14 amino acids. CDR1 and CDR2 from the germline V gene are SGDLS and YYNGEE. CDR3 amino acids: CASSVSPGGETQYF. For the CDR3, the DNA is TGTGCCAGCAGCGTCTCTCCGGGGGGGGAGACCCAGTACTTC.

The genes are TRBV18 and TRBJ1-5, with D possibly matching TRBD1 (5 bases). V shed 2 bases and J shed 5 bases, with 10 bases lying between them. The CDR3 sequence is 14 residues long. Germline V CDR1 and CDR2: KGHSH, LQKENI. The chain's CDR3 is CASSPAGRDQPQHF. As DNA, the CDR3 is TGTGCCAGCTCACCAGCGGGGCGGGATCAGCCCCAGCATTTT.

This clone was seen only once. This chain connects TRBV24-1 to TRBJ2-3; D not resolved. V lost 4 bases, J lost 2 bases, and 6 bases lay in between. This CDR3 is 13 amino acids long. The germline V gene has CDR1 KGHDR and CDR2 SFDVKD. The CDR3 sequence is CATSEQYTDTQYF. The CDR3 nucleotides are TGTGCCACCAGTGAGCAGTACACAGATACGCAGTATTTT.

CDR3 region: CATSDSRNLQGRNEKLFF. For the CDR3, the DNA is TGTGCCACCAGTGATTCCCGAAATTTACAGGGGAGGAATGAAAAACTGTTTTTT. The gene calls are TRBV24-1 and TRBJ1-4, with 7 nucleotides matching TRBD1. Germline CDR1 and CDR2: KGHDR and SFDVKD. The junction had 13 bases not matched to a gene; V was cut back by 2 bases and J by 5 bases. The CDR3 length is 18 residues.

This sequence joins TRBV27 and TRBJ2-1; the D gene is possibly TRBD2 (6 bases). CDR1 is MNHEY and CDR2 is SMNVEV in the germline V gene (reference sequence). The CDR3 runs 14 residues. V lost 11 bases and J 0 bases, leaving 14 bases between the germline ends. CDR3 region: CAGGGTCSYNEQFF. The CDR3 bases are TGTGCCGGCGGTGGGACTTGCTCCTACAATGAGCAGTTCTTC.

The genes are TRBV11-2 and TRBJ1-2, with 7 nucleotides matching TRBD1. The CDR3 runs 13 residues. Unmatched junction bases numbered 2, after V lost 5 bases and J lost 2 bases. Germline loops: CDR1 SGHAT, CDR2 FQNNGV. The CDR3, as DNA: TGTGCCAGCAGCAGGGGGCAGAACTATGGCTACACCTTC. Amino acids: CASSRGQNYGYTF.

This chain joins TRBV12-3 or TRBV12-4 and TRBJ1-2, with TRBD1 matching over 9 bases. With 6 bases clipped from V and 5 bases from J, the junction kept 4 bases outside the gene matches. The CDR3 has 13 amino acids. This CDR3 is CASRKTGGYGYTF. CDR3 DNA sequence: TGTGCCAGCAGGAAGACAGGGGGGTATGGCTACACCTTC.

The chain carries TRBV6-2 or TRBV6-3 and TRBJ2-2; 9 bases are shared with TRBD1. With V trimmed by 2 bases and J by 4 bases, 2 bases remained unmatched. CDR1 is MNHEY, CDR2 SVGEGT, per germline. The CDR3 extends over 15 amino acids. The CDR3 nucleotides are TGTGCCAGCAGTTACGACAGGGGGAGCACCGGGGAGCTGTTTTTT. The encoded protein is CASSYDRGSTGELFF.

This chain uses TRBV11-3 with TRBJ2-1; the match to TRBD1 covers 8 bases. Germline assignment: CDR1 SGHNT and CDR2 YENEEA. The CDR3 has 12 amino acids. Germline trimming cut 5 bases from V and 9 bases from J; bases unmatched to any gene: 3. The chain's CDR3 is CASSPGGVEQFF. The CDR3 DNA reads TGTGCCAGCAGCCCAGGGGGCGTTGAGCAGTTCTTC.

The chain couples TRBV5-1 to TRBJ2-7; 9 bases match TRBD2. CDR1 and CDR2 (germline): SGHRS, YFSETQ. The CDR3 is made up of 21 amino acids. V was pared by 0 bases and J by 2 bases, with 21 bases of the junction left unmatched. CDR3: CASSLDRSGSRFMGRAYEQYF. The DNA of the CDR3 is TGCGCCAGCAGCTTGGACCGTAGCGGGAGTCGGTTTATGGGGAGAGCCTACGAGCAGTACTTC. Supplemented by reference TRBV5-1 and TRBJ2-7, the full variable domain reads KAGVTQTPRYLIKTRGQQVTLSCSPISGHRSVSWYQQTPGQGLQFLFEYFSETQRNKGNFPGRFSGRQFSNSRSEMNVSTLELGDSALYLCASSLDRSGSRFMGRAYEQYFGPGTRLTVT.

The chain combines TRBV28 with TRBJ1-1; 7 bases align to TRBD1. V shed 7 bases, J shed 2 bases, and the junction held 7 bases outside the gene matches. Germline V gene data show CDR1 as MDHEN and CDR2 as SYDVKM. This CDR3 region has 14 residues. The CDR3 protein is CASIAGTANTEAFF. The DNA of the CDR3 is TGTGCCAGCATCGCCGGGACAGCTAACACTGAAGCTTTCTTT.

The rearrangement links TRBV20-1 to TRBJ2-1; D is ambiguous. The CDR3 length is 11 residues. V dropped 8 bases and J dropped 4 bases, with 9 bases sitting between them. Germline lookup yields CDR1 DFQATT and CDR2 SNEGSKA (reference sequence). CDR3 in DNA: TGCAGTTCTACAATTTACAATGAGCAGTTCTTC. It codes for CSSTIYNEQFF.

The gene calls are TRBV19 and TRBJ1-2, with a tentative D call TRBD1 (6 bases). This CDR3 is 13 amino acids long. Germline V CDR1 and CDR2: LNHDA, SQIVND (reference sequence). Trimming removed 9 bases at V and 2 bases at J, with 13 bases between. CDR3 DNA: TGTGCCAGCCTAGGCGGACAGAACTATGGCTACACCTTC. Its protein is CASLGGQNYGYTF. The variable domain in full, completed from reference TRBV19 and TRBJ1-2, reads DGGITQSPKYLFRKEGQNVTLSCEQNLNHDAMYWYRQDPGQGLRLIYYSQIVNDFQKGDIAEGYSVSREKKESFPLTVTSAQKNPTAFYLCASLGGQNYGYTFGSGTRLTVV.

This chain links TRBV10-2 with TRBJ1-2; no firm D call. Germline CDR1 reads WSHSY; CDR2 reads SAAADI. V was clipped by 0 bases and J by 7 bases, with 9 bases between them. This CDR3 spans 13 amino acids. For the CDR3, the DNA is TGCGCCAGCAGTGAGTCTCAGGCTATTGGCTACACCTTC. This gives the protein CASSESQAIGYTF.

The chain carries TRBV7-3 and TRBJ2-2; 8 bases line up with TRBD2. With 2 bases clipped from V and 7 bases from J, the junction kept 6 bases outside the gene matches. CDR1 is SGHTA and CDR2 is FQGTGA in the germline V gene. The CDR3 sequence is 15 residues long. The CDR3, as DNA: TGTGCCAGCAGCTTACGATTAGCGGGGAACGGGGAGCTGTTTTTT. It yields the protein CASSLRLAGNGELFF.

This clone was detected once. This rearrangement joins TRBV7-2 to TRBJ1-5, with D maybe TRBD1 (5 bases). There are 15 residues in the CDR3. CDR1 is SGHTA, CDR2 FQGNSA, per germline. Trimming stripped 7 bases from V and 0 bases from J, with 13 bases between. The CDR3: CASTKEGISNQPQHF. As DNA, the CDR3 is TGTGCCAGCACAAAGGAGGGGATTAGCAATCAGCCCCAGCATTTT.

The chain couples TRBV6-2 or TRBV6-3 to TRBJ1-2; 8 bases fit TRBD1. Germline V gives CDR1 MNHEY, CDR2 SVGEGT. There are 17 residues in the CDR3. V was pared by 2 bases and J by 0 bases, with 8 bases of the junction left unmatched. The CDR3 coding sequence is TGTGCCAGCAGTTACCCTGACAGGGGCCCAGCTAACTATGGCTACACCTTC. This translates into CASSYPDRGPANYGYTF.